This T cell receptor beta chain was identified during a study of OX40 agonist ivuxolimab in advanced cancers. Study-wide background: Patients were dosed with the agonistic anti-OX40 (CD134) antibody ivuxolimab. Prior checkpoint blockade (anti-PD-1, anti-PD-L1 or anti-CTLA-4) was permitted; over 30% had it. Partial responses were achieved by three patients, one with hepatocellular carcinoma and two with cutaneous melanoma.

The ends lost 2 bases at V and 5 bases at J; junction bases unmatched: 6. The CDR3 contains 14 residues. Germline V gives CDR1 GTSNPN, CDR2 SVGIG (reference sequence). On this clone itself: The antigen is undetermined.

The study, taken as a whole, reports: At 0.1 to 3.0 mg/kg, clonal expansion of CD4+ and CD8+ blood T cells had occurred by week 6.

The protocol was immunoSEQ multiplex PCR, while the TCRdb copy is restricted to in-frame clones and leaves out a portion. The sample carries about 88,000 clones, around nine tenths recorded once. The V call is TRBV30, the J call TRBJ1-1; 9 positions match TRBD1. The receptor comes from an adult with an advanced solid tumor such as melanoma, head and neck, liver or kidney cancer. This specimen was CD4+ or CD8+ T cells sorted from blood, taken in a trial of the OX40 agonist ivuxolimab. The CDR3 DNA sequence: TGTGCCTGGAGTTCCGGGACAGGGTGGACTGAAGCTTTCTTT. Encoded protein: CAWSSGTGWTEAFF.